The 12 T cell receptor beta chains presented below share a single source sample, sequenced in a study of blood T cell repertoires in COVID-19. The method was immunoSEQ multiplex PCR; TCRdb's version includes in-frame clones alone and lacks a portion of them. The sample has 400,000 or so clones, over 85% seen once. Sequencing was carried out using peripheral blood. These receptors all come from a man aged 18 to 29 with COVID-19, enrolled during active disease.

The chain carries TRBV13 and TRBJ1-2, with D unclear. Germline-derived CDR1 and CDR2 are PRHDT and FYEKMQ (reference sequence). This CDR3 is built from 14 residues. V dropped 2 bases and J dropped 2 bases, with 9 bases sitting between them. The CDR3 spells CASSLPAGNYGYTF. In DNA, the CDR3 is TGTGCCAGCAGCTTACCGGCCGGGAACTATGGCTACACCTTC.

The CDR3 DNA reads as TGCGCCAGCAGGTCCGGGGGGTTTGCAACTAATGAAAAACTGTTTTTT. Protein sequence: CASRSGGFATNEKLFF. The gene calls are TRBV5-1 and TRBJ1-4; the D gene is possibly TRBD1 (5 bases). The ends were cut back, 5 bases at V and 0 bases at J, with 14 bases in the middle. The CDR3 extends over 16 amino acids. Per the germline V gene, CDR1 is SGHRS and CDR2 is YFSETQ. Full variable domain (rest looked up from reference TRBV5-1 and TRBJ1-4): KAGVTQTPRYLIKTRGQQVTLSCSPISGHRSVSWYQQTPGQGLQFLFEYFSETQRNKGNFPGRFSGRQFSNSRSEMNVSTLELGDSALYLCASRSGGFATNEKLFFGSGTQLSVL.

This chain links TRBV15 with TRBJ1-6; no definite D call. V was pared by 0 bases and J by 0 bases, with 12 bases between. Germline assignment: CDR1 LNHNV and CDR2 YYDKDF (reference sequence). This CDR3 has 18 residues. CDR3 nucleotides: TGTGCCACCAGCAGAGATCCTAGCAGGAGCTCCTATAATTCACCCCTCCACTTT. Its translation: CATSRDPSRSSYNSPLHF.

This sequence joins TRBV11-2 and TRBJ1-1, with D possibly being TRBD1 (5 bases). The CDR3 consists of 12 residues. V lost 2 bases, J lost 7 bases, and 8 bases lay in between. The germline V gene has CDR1 SGHAT and CDR2 FQNNGV. The CDR3 coding sequence is TGTGCCAGCAGCTTACAGGGAAATGAAGCTTTCTTT. Translated, it gives CASSLQGNEAFF.

The CDR3 region is CASRSGLEQFF. In DNA, the CDR3 is TGTGCCAGCAGGAGCGGGCTCGAGCAGTTCTTC. The gene calls are TRBV5-5 and TRBJ2-1, with D tentatively TRBD2 (6 bases). CDR1 is SGHKS and CDR2 is YYEKEE in the germline V gene (reference sequence). With 5 bases removed from V and 10 bases from J, the gap between germline ends came to 10 bases. The CDR3 is 11 amino acids.

This chain links TRBV9 with TRBJ2-5, with D unresolved. The germline V gene has CDR1 SGDLS and CDR2 YYNGEE. V was shortened by 4 bases and J by 2 bases, with 9 bases between the two germline ends. This CDR3 is 13 amino acids long. The CDR3 DNA is TGTGCCAGCAGCACAGCCCCACAAGAGACCCAGTACTTC. It encodes CASSTAPQETQYF. The whole variable domain, filled in from reference TRBV9 and TRBJ2-5, reads DSGVTQTPKHLITATGQRVTLRCSPRSGDLSVYWYQQSLDQGLQFLIQYYNGEERAKGNILERFSAQQFPDLHSELNLSSLELGDSALYFCASSTAPQETQYFGPGTRLLVL.

The chain has TRBV6-1 and TRBJ1-2; D not resolved. V shed 3 bases and J shed 7 bases, with 12 bases lying between them. In germline, CDR1 is MNHNS, CDR2 SASEGT. This CDR3 comprises 13 residues. The CDR3 region has the DNA TGTGCCAGCAGTGAGGTCGGGAGGTCTGGCTACACCTTC. Amino acid sequence: CASSEVGRSGYTF.

Comments on this clone: The same CDR3 can be traced to other DNA sequences in this sample. The chain links TRBV5-1 to TRBJ2-6; D not resolved. This CDR3 contains 15 residues. V was shortened by 0 bases and J by 2 bases, with 6 bases between the two germline ends. Germline V lookup: CDR1 SGHRS, CDR2 YFSETQ. The CDR3 sequence: CASSLGGTGANVLTF. CDR3 in DNA: TGCGCCAGCAGCTTGGGCGGAACTGGGGCCAACGTCCTGACTTTC.

The chain employs TRBV7-8 and TRBJ2-3, with 10 bases identical to TRBD1. CDR3 size: 14 residues. CDR1 SGHVS and CDR2 FQNEAQ come from the germline V gene. Germline trimming cut 6 bases from V and 1 base from J; bases unmatched to any gene: 1. The CDR3 sequence is CASRGTGGTDTQYF. CDR3 DNA sequence: TGTGCCAGCAGGGGGACAGGGGGCACAGATACGCAGTATTTT. Supplemented by reference TRBV7-8 and TRBJ2-3, the full variable domain reads GAGVSQSPRYKVAKRGQDVALRCDPISGHVSLFWYQQALGQGPEFLTYFQNEAQLDKSGLPSDRFFAERPEGSVSTLKIQRTQQEDSAVYLCASRGTGGTDTQYFGPGTRLTVL.

The genes are TRBV11-2 and TRBJ1-1; TRBD1 agrees at 11 bases. V trimming: 4 bases; J trimming: 5 bases; junction bases outside the gene matches: 6. The CDR3 totals 15 residues. Germline V lookup: CDR1 SGHAT, CDR2 FQNNGV. CDR3 protein: CASSWTGGAETEAFF. The CDR3 DNA reads as TGTGCCAGCAGCTGGACAGGGGGCGCGGAGACTGAAGCTTTCTTT.

V and J are TRBV2 and TRBJ2-1; the D is unclear. Germline lookup yields CDR1 SNHLY and CDR2 FYNNEI. V lost 8 bases, J lost 4 bases, and 6 bases lay in between. This CDR3 comprises 11 residues. CDR3: CASEVYNEQFF. The CDR3 coding sequence is TGTGCCAGCGAGGTTTACAATGAGCAGTTCTTC.

The V and J genes are TRBV21-1 and TRBJ2-1; TRBD2, the D gene given by the table, was not confirmed from the DNA. TRBV21-1 is assigned pseudogene status. The CDR3 contains 20 residues. In nucleotides, the CDR3 is TGTGCCAGCAGCAACGATCCACCGGGACTAGCGGAGGTGGGGGGGGAGGAGCAGTTCTTC. Amino acid sequence: CASSNDPPGLAEVGGEEQFF.